This TCR beta chain was captured in a study of CD8 T cells in ankylosing spondylitis. Overall study findings and caveats: Blood from ankylosing spondylitis patients appeared to carry a characteristic eight-variant TCR beta motif. Reports say disease-linked clones showed up significantly more in matched ankylosing spondylitis synovial fluid. The disease-linked clones had a CD8+ phenotype and low blood frequencies. Existing reports had already noted some motif variants in reactive arthritis synovial fluid and blood.

TCRdb fed the 5' RACE reads into MiXCR, producing one record per CDR3 protein. Here the sample spans roughly 69,000 distinct CDR3 sequences, over 4% being singletons. With respect to this clonotype: Its antigen is undetermined.

The length of the CDR3 is 13 residues. The germline V gene has CDR1 SGHVS and CDR2 FNYEAQ. The V end lost 5 bases, the J end lost 10 bases, and 16 bases lay between the germline ends. This clonotype was obtained from a male donor with ankylosing spondylitis or in good health (not recorded which). The sequenced material came from blood, either unsorted or a sorted T cell fraction (not recorded which). The rearrangement links TRBV7-6 to TRBJ2-3, with D possibly called TRBD1 or TRBD2 (5 bases each). The CDR3 is CASSPFLGDAQYF. CDR3 coding DNA: TGTGCCAGCAGCCCTTTCTTGGGGGATGCGCAGTATTTT.